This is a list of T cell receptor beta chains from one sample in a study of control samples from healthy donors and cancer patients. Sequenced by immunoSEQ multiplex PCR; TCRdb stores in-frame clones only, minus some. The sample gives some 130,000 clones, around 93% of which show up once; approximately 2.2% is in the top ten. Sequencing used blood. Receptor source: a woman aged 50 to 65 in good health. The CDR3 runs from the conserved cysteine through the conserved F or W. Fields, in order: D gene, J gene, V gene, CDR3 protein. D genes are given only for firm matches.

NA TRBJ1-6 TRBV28 CASWGANSPLHF
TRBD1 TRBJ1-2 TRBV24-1 CATSDLGDRGPLDYGYTF
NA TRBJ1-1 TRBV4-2 CASSQVAVRNTEAFF
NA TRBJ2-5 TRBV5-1 CASSRGTGGRETQYF
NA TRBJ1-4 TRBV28 CASRGTTNEKLFF
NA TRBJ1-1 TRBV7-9 CASSISTGVRAFF
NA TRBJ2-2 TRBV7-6 CASRRRDTGELFF
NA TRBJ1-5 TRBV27 CASSSGYQPQHF
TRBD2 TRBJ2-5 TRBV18 CASSPTSGEETQYF
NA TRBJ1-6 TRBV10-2 CASLDDLPSSYNSPLHF
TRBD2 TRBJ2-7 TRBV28 CASSSPSGPYEQYF
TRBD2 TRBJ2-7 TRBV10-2 CASRETSSYEQYF
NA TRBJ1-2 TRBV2 CASREHGGNYGYTF
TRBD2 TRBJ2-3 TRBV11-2 CASSLGAGTTYLTDTQYF
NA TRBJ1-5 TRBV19 CASSRRGGPYGNQPQHF
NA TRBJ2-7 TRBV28 CASSTYTGTNTYEQYF
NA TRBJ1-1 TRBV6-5 CASRYKTEAFF
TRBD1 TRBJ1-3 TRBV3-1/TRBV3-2 CASSPGTDSGNTIYF
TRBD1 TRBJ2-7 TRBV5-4 CASSSGQGANSYEQYF
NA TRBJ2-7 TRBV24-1 CATSDPGTSFEQYF
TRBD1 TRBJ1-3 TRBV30 CAWSVRDRGRPKYF
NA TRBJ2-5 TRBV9 CASSVRAGAGETQYF
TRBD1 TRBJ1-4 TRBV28 CASSHRGRNEKLFF